This section outlines one TCR beta chain sequence together with its context. This table comes from immunoSEQ multiplex PCR, and its TCRdb copy is limited to in-frame clones, with some not included. Of around 56,000 clones in the sample, about nine tenths were seen once. The record originates from a study of T cell changes during pregnancy in multiple sclerosis. CDR3 length: 13 residues. The germline V and J ends were trimmed by 0 bases and 5 bases, with 8 bases remaining between them. The germline gives CDR1 SGHNT, CDR2 YYREEE (reference sequence). The chain combines TRBV5-4 with TRBJ2-5, with D uncertain. The starting material was peripheral blood, obtained in the first trimester of pregnancy. This TCR derives from a female donor in good health, enrolled as a control in a pregnancy study. The CDR3 coding sequence is TGTGCCAGCAGCTTGGGCCAGAGGGAGACCCAGTACTTC. This encodes CASSLGQRETQYF.